This T cell receptor (beta chain) was recorded in a study of cytomegalovirus exposure and HLA in healthy donors. Study-level results: In a later analysis, HLA-C alleles had the fewest associated TCRs, DRB1 alleles the most. The study listed under 200 cytomegalovirus-associated TCR beta chains.

For this clone: Its matching antigen is unknown.

The PCR made use of 60 Vbeta and 13 Jbeta primers. The table came from immunoSEQ multiplex PCR; TCRdb's copy has only in-frame clones and leaves some out. This listing includes under 200,000 clones. The clonotype comes from a man younger than 40 in good health and CMV-seronegative. Sequenced: PBMCs.

CDR3 sequence reads: CAGSLDRVFYEQYF. DNA of the CDR3: TGTGCCGGATCTTTAGACAGGGTTTTCTACGAGCAGTACTTC. This sequence joins TRBV6-1 and TRBJ2-5; 7 bases agree with TRBD1. The end of the DNA is better explained by TRBJ2-7, so the J call may be wrong. The germline V gene has CDR1 MNHNS and CDR2 SASEGT. CDR3 length: 14 residues.